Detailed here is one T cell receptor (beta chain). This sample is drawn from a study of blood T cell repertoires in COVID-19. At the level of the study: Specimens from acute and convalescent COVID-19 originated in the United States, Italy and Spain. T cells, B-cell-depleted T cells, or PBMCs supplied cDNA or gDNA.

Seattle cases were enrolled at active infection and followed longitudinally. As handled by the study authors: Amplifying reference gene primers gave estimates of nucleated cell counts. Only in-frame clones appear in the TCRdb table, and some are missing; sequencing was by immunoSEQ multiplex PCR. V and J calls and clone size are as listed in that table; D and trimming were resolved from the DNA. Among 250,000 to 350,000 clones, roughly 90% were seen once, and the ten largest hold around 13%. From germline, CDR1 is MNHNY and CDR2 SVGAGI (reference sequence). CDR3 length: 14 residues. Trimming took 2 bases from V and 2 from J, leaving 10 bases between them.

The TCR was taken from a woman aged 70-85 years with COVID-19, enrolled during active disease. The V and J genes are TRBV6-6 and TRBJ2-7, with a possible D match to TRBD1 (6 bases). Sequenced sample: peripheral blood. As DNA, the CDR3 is TGTGCCAGCAGTTACAAGGACAGTCCCTACGAGCAGTACTTC. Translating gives CASSYKDSPYEQYF.